A single sample is the source of the 16 T cell receptor beta chains below, sequenced in a study of T cells after yellow fever vaccination (dated by TCRdb to between 2018 and 2020). The method behind the library was 5' RACE. The sequencer listed for this sample is Illumina HiSeq 2500. TCRdb trimmed public reads at Q25 via fastp, called clones via MiXCR and kept in-frame beta chains. CDR3 protein sequences are deduplicated, and each keeps its most common genes and DNA. The sample table contains almost 600,000 distinct CDR3 sequences; only one count was recorded for 13% of them. Over 11% of the sample lies in the top ten. The treatment or condition label here, explained by the study, means: live attenuated yellow fever vaccine strain. Sample: PBMCs, taken on the day of the yellow fever booster vaccination. All receptors derive from a man aged 25-45 years who received the YFV17D yellow fever vaccine.

The gene calls are TRBV5-4 and TRBJ2-3, with TRBD2 matching over 13 bases. Germline V gives CDR1 SGHNT, CDR2 YYREEE (reference sequence). This CDR3 contains 17 residues. Trimming cost V 5 bases and J 2 bases; bases outside gene matches: 8. CDR3 in DNA: TGTGCCAGCAGAACCGGGACTAGCGGGAAAGTCACAGATACGCAGTATTTT. It is translated as CASRTGTSGKVTDTQYF.

The rearrangement links TRBV25-1 to TRBJ1-4, with D unresolved. CDR1 and CDR2 (germline): MGHDK, SYGVNS. V lost 4 bases and J 8 bases, leaving 14 bases between the germline ends. The CDR3 contains 14 residues. CDR3 residues: CASSVDYRGEKLFF. The CDR3 nucleotides read TGTGCCAGCAGTGTCGACTATCGAGGGGAAAAACTGTTTTTT.

The chain links TRBV5-5 to TRBJ2-3; D possibly corresponds to TRBD1 (6 bases). The CDR3 consists of 17 residues. The germline V gene encodes CDR1 SGHKS and CDR2 YYEKEE (reference sequence). Between the trimmed V and J ends, which lost 5 bases and 0 bases, there was a span of 19 bases. The CDR3 sequence: CASRSPVGHPSTDTQYF. The CDR3, as DNA: TGTGCCAGCAGATCTCCCGTGGGACACCCCAGCACAGATACGCAGTATTTT.

This clonotype was picked up many times. The chain recombines TRBV29-1 with TRBJ1-2, with a tentative D call TRBD1 (6 bases). The germline V and J ends were trimmed by 1 base and 9 bases, with 18 bases remaining between them. Looked up from germline, CDR1 is SQVTM and CDR2 is ANQGSEA. The CDR3 extends over 14 amino acids. CDR3 residues: CSVEGVQGGTRYTF. CDR3 DNA: TGCAGCGTTGAAGGTGTTCAAGGGGGAACACGCTACACCTTC. The entire variable domain, with the rest obtained from reference TRBV29-1 and TRBJ1-2, is as follows: SAVISQKPSRDICQRGTSLTIQCQVDSQVTMMFWYRQQPGQSLTLIATANQGSEATYESGFVIDKFPISRPNLTFSTLTVSNMSPEDSSIYLCSVEGVQGGTRYTFGSGTRLTVV.

This clonotype has only one observation. V usage is TRBV20-1 and J usage is TRBJ2-3; tentative D call: TRBD2 (5 bases). Trimming took 6 bases from V and 2 from J, leaving 15 bases between them. This CDR3 is 14 amino acids long. CDR1 DFQATT and CDR2 SNEGSKA come from the germline V gene (reference sequence). CDR3 nucleotide sequence: TGCAGTGCCGACCGGGGAAGGTCCACAGATACGCAGTATTTT. This encodes CSADRGRSTDTQYF.

This clonotype has a handful of counts. The chain has TRBV5-1 and TRBJ2-1; D tentatively fits TRBD1 or TRBD2 (6 bases each). Trimming removed 3 bases at V and 5 bases at J, with 12 bases between. Germline V gene sequence: CDR1 SGHRS, CDR2 YFSETQ. CDR3 length: 14 amino acids. CDR3 region: CASSWGDKNNEQFF. The CDR3 nucleotides read TGCGCCAGCAGCTGGGGGGACAAAAACAATGAGCAGTTCTTC.

Turning to this clonotype: A much bigger clone sits one base away, suggesting this may be a read error. The chain recombines TRBV3-1 with TRBJ2-1; tentatively, D is TRBD2 (5 bases). The germline V gene has CDR1 LGHDT and CDR2 YNNKEL (reference sequence). The CDR3 extends over 18 amino acids. The CDR3: CTSSPPQASSHPDYEQFF. CDR3 nucleotides: TGTACCAGCAGTCCTCCTCAGGCTAGTTCGCACCCGGACTATGAGCAGTTCTTC.

V is TRBV15 and J is TRBJ1-2; D is perhaps TRBD1 (5 bases). The CDR3 is made up of 13 amino acids. V was cut by 0 bases and J by 8 bases, with 10 bases left in between. Germline V gene lookup returns CDR1 LNHNV and CDR2 YYDKDF (reference sequence). CDR3 residues: CATSRDLGGGYTF. The CDR3 nucleotides are TGTGCCACCAGCAGAGATCTGGGGGGGGGCTACACCTTC.

The chain couples TRBV10-3 to TRBJ1-1; D is unclear. In germline, CDR1 is ENHRY, CDR2 SYGVKD. The V gene lost 3 bases and the J gene lost 0 bases, with 5 bases spanning the gap. This CDR3 is built from 13 residues. This chain's CDR3 is CAISDTLNTEAFF. CDR3 DNA sequence: TGTGCCATCAGTGATACACTGAACACTGAAGCTTTCTTT.

Here the CDR3 reads CASILLIGETQYF. DNA for the CDR3: TGTGCCAGCATCCTGCTTATAGGGGAGACCCAGTACTTC. The V and J genes are TRBV7-9 and TRBJ2-5; D ambiguous. Germline V gene sequence: CDR1 SEHNR, CDR2 FQNEAQ (reference sequence). Trimming shortened V by 7 bases and J by 5 bases, and 14 bases separated the two germline ends. This CDR3 comprises 13 residues.

V usage is TRBV20-1 and J usage is TRBJ2-1; maybe TRBD2 (7 bases). This CDR3 is 14 amino acids long. Germline CDR1 and CDR2: DFQATT and SNEGSKA (reference sequence). V was clipped by 5 bases and J by 5 bases, with 16 bases between them. The CDR3: CSAGGGAVNNEQFF. The CDR3 coding sequence is TGCAGTGCTGGAGGGGGGGCGGTTAACAATGAGCAGTTCTTC.

CDR3 nucleotide sequence: TGCAGTGCCGGCCTAGCATACAATGAGCAGTTCTTC. It specifies CSAGLAYNEQFF. J is TRBJ2-1 and V is TRBV20-1, with a tentative D call TRBD2 (5 bases). Germline V gives CDR1 DFQATT, CDR2 SNEGSKA (reference sequence). This CDR3 is 12 amino acids long. With 6 bases removed from V and 4 bases from J, the gap between germline ends came to 10 bases.

This clonotype was seen a handful of times. The chain uses TRBV5-1 and TRBJ2-5, with a tentative D call TRBD1 (6 bases). Germline V gene sequence: CDR1 SGHRS, CDR2 YFSETQ. V gave up 7 bases and J gave up 2 bases, with 15 bases separating them. This CDR3 is built from 14 residues. CDR3 loop: CASGRLTGQETQYF. In DNA, the CDR3 is TGCGCCAGCGGCAGACTGACAGGACAAGAGACCCAGTACTTC. Complete variable domain (other parts from reference TRBV5-1 and TRBJ2-5): KAGVTQTPRYLIKTRGQQVTLSCSPISGHRSVSWYQQTPGQGLQFLFEYFSETQRNKGNFPGRFSGRQFSNSRSEMNVSTLELGDSALYLCASGRLTGQETQYFGPGTRLLVL.

This chain joins TRBV29-1 and TRBJ2-4, with D perhaps being TRBD1 or TRBD2 (5 bases each). This CDR3 spans 16 amino acids. Per germline, CDR1 SQVTM and CDR2 ANQGSEA. The ends were cut back, 0 bases at V and 11 bases at J, with 23 bases in the middle. CDR3 in amino acids: CSVEDPGPHFGGLQYF. CDR3 in DNA: TGCAGCGTTGAAGATCCGGGACCCCATTTCGGCGGACTTCAGTACTTC.

This clonotype was observed a handful of times. This chain connects TRBV5-5 to TRBJ2-7; 7 bases match TRBD1. CDR1 is SGHKS and CDR2 is YYEKEE in the germline V gene (reference sequence). CDR3 size: 16 residues. V lost 0 bases, J lost 2 bases, and 8 bases stayed unmatched. CDR3: CASSLDLGQAAYEQYF. The CDR3 nucleotides read TGTGCCAGCAGCTTGGATTTAGGACAGGCAGCCTACGAGCAGTACTTC.

The rearrangement joins TRBV27 to TRBJ1-4, with no clear D. Germline CDR1 and CDR2: MNHEY and SMNVEV (reference sequence). V was clipped by 3 bases and J by 2 bases, with 4 bases between them. This CDR3 has 13 amino acids. CDR3 nucleotides: TGTGCCAGCAGTTTTGGGACTAATGAAAAACTGTTTTTT. Translated: CASSFGTNEKLFF.